Below are 20 T cell receptor beta chains sequenced from a single sample in a study of brain T cells in children with intractable seizures. The time point: blood from clinic visit 5 months post-surgery; TSC patient then seizure free. Only in-frame clones appear in the TCRdb table, and some are missing; sequencing was by immunoSEQ multiplex PCR. The data contain about 350,000 clones, 93% of them singletons. Source: peripheral blood, taken roughly 5 months after surgery. These TCRs come from a boy less than two years old with tuberous sclerosis and intractable seizures.

J is TRBJ1-2 and V is TRBV7-9; D gene unclear. Per the germline V gene, CDR1 is SEHNR and CDR2 is FQNEAQ (reference sequence). The CDR3 is 12 amino acids. V gave up 3 bases and J gave up 5 bases, with 7 bases separating them. CDR3 residues: CASSFQTYGYTF. The DNA of the CDR3 is TGTGCCAGCAGCTTTCAGACATATGGCTACACCTTC.

The chain is built from TRBV30 and TRBJ1-1, with D possibly being TRBD1 (6 bases). Deletions cut 4 bases from V and 4 bases from J, with 16 bases between. This CDR3 has 14 amino acids. Germline CDR1 reads GTSNPN; CDR2 reads SVGIG (reference sequence). The CDR3 loop is CAWNRGRRGTEAFF. The CDR3 nucleotides read TGTGCCTGGAACCGGGGGCGGAGGGGCACTGAAGCTTTCTTT.

The chain has TRBV19 and TRBJ2-6; D not resolved. CDR1 and CDR2 (germline): LNHDA, SQIVND (reference sequence). The CDR3 totals 17 residues. Trimming removed 1 base from V and 1 base from J, with 11 bases in between. CDR3: CASSIVFWDSGANVLTF. CDR3 nucleotide sequence: TGTGCCAGTAGTATAGTTTTTTGGGATTCTGGGGCCAACGTCCTGACTTTC. The whole variable domain, filled in from reference TRBV19 and TRBJ2-6, reads DGGITQSPKYLFRKEGQNVTLSCEQNLNHDAMYWYRQDPGQGLRLIYYSQIVNDFQKGDIAEGYSVSREKKESFPLTVTSAQKNPTAFYLCASSIVFWDSGANVLTFGAGSRLTVL.

V and J are TRBV12-3 or TRBV12-4 and TRBJ1-2; D not resolved. Trimming took 6 bases from V and 5 from J, leaving 13 bases between them. The length of the CDR3 is 13 residues. CDR3 in DNA: TGTGCCAGCAGCCCGGACGGAAAATATGGCTACACCTTC. This codes for CASSPDGKYGYTF.

For this clone: One end of the junction varies from germline; a read error may be responsible. The chain combines TRBV25-1 with TRBJ2-1, with D maybe TRBD2 (5 bases). CDR1 MGHDK and CDR2 SYGVNS come from the germline V gene. There are 13 residues in the CDR3. CDR3 sequence: CASSESLGLLTIF. CDR3 nucleotide sequence: TGTGCCAGCAGTGAGTCGCTCGGACTTCTTACAATCTTC.

V usage is TRBV1 and J usage is TRBJ2-1; the table's D gene call, TRBD2, was not cross checked with the DNA. TRBV1 is a recognized pseudogene. The CDR3 totals 17 residues. Written as DNA, the CDR3 is TGCACCAGCAGCCAAGGTTTCGCGGGAGGCCCTATGAATGAGCAGTTCTTC. It is translated as CTSSQGFAGGPMNEQFF.

On this clone itself: The junction departs from germline at one end; a sequencing error may be responsible. Other DNA sequences from this sample encode an identical CDR3 as well. This chain uses TRBV9 with TRBJ2-1; D possibly matches TRBD1 or TRBD2 (5 bases each). The CDR3 runs to 15 residues. The germline CDR1 and CDR2 sequences are SGDLS and YYNGEE. CDR3 coding DNA: TGTGCCAGCAGCGTAAGAGGGGAGAGTGGCAATGAACAGTTCTTC. It encodes CASSVRGESGNEQFF.

J is TRBJ2-5 and V is TRBV5-4; the D is unclear. The CDR3 sequence is 14 residues long. CDR1 and CDR2 (germline): SGHNT, YYREEE (reference sequence). Trimming removed 0 bases at V and 1 base at J, with 7 bases between. CDR3 DNA: TGTGCCAGCAGCTTGGCAAGCCTCCAAGAGACCCAGTACTTC. Protein product: CASSLASLQETQYF.

V is TRBV18 and J is TRBJ2-5; no clear D. The germline CDR1 and CDR2 sequences are KGHSH and LQKENI. This CDR3 contains 14 residues. Trimming stripped 3 bases from V and 5 bases from J, with 13 bases between. The CDR3 DNA is TGTGCCAGCTCACCTATGGTGGGGTTGGAGACCCAGTACTTC. It encodes CASSPMVGLETQYF.

This clone was seen once. V is TRBV5-6 and J is TRBJ1-5, with D possibly matching TRBD1 (6 bases). V gave up 4 bases and J gave up 6 bases, with 17 bases separating them. CDR3 length: 15 amino acids. Per the germline V gene, CDR1 is SGHDT and CDR2 is YYEEEE. The CDR3 sequence: CASSLLQGDSQPQHF. The CDR3 region has the DNA TGTGCCAGCAGCCTTCTACAGGGAGACAGTCAGCCCCAGCATTTT. Variable domain in full (rest from reference TRBV5-6 and TRBJ1-5): DAGVTQSPTHLIKTRGQQVTLRCSPKSGHDTVSWYQQALGQGPQFIFQYYEEEERQRGNFPDRFSGHQFPNYSSELNVNALLLGDSALYLCASSLLQGDSQPQHFGDGTRLSIL.

The rearrangement joins TRBV5-6 to TRBJ2-1; possibly TRBD2 for D (5 bases). The V end lost 7 bases, the J end lost 4 bases, and 12 bases lay between the germline ends. Germline CDR1 SGHDT, CDR2 YYEEEE. The CDR3 length is 13 residues. The CDR3 sequence is CASSLSGYNEQFF. CDR3 nucleotides: TGTGCCAGCTCCTTGAGCGGATACAATGAGCAGTTCTTC.

The V and J genes are TRBV6-1 and TRBJ1-4, with a possible D match to TRBD1 (5 bases). V was pared by 1 base and J by 5 bases, with 14 bases between. The CDR3 spans 16 residues. The germline V gene has CDR1 MNHNS and CDR2 SASEGT. CDR3 region: CASSEGQGLGNEKLFF. CDR3 coding DNA: TGTGCCAGCAGTGAAGGGCAGGGCCTAGGGAATGAAAAACTGTTTTTT.

The V call is TRBV7-6, the J call TRBJ1-1; D is ambiguous. Germline CDR1 SGHVS, CDR2 FNYEAQ. The CDR3 runs to 14 residues. The V gene lost 4 bases and the J gene lost 8 bases, with 17 bases spanning the gap. The CDR3 region is CASSSPLVLSEAFF. The CDR3 DNA reads TGTGCCAGCAGCTCGCCGTTGGTCCTCTCCGAAGCTTTCTTT.

The chain is built from TRBV30 and TRBJ1-5; D ambiguous. Germline V gene lookup returns CDR1 GTSNPN and CDR2 SVGIG (reference sequence). The V and J ends lost 4 bases and 3 bases respectively, with 19 bases between them. This CDR3 region has 16 residues. CDR3 nucleotides: TGTGCCTGGACCAACATCGGCACAGTGGACAATCAGCCCCAGCATTTT. It translates to CAWTNIGTVDNQPQHF. Supplemented by reference TRBV30 and TRBJ1-5, the full variable domain reads SQTIHQWPATLVQPVGSPLSLECTVEGTSNPNLYWYRQAAGRGLQLLFYSVGIGQISSEVPQNLSASRPQDRQFILSSKKLLLSDSGFYLCAWTNIGTVDNQPQHFGDGTRLSIL.

The chain joins TRBV5-1 to TRBJ1-6; D possibly corresponds to TRBD1 (5 bases). CDR3 length equals 14 residues. Trimming took off 0 bases at V and 10 bases at J, with 11 bases between the two ends. Per the germline V gene, CDR1 is SGHRS and CDR2 is YFSETQ. The CDR3 region is CASSLVGGKSPLHF. DNA of the CDR3: TGCGCCAGCAGCTTGGTTGGGGGAAAATCACCCCTCCACTTT.

V is TRBV10-3 and J is TRBJ2-5, with 8 nucleotides matching TRBD2. The germline V gene encodes CDR1 ENHRY and CDR2 SYGVKD. This CDR3 spans 13 amino acids. Unmatched junction bases numbered 3, after V lost 6 bases and J lost 3 bases. The CDR3 loop is CAISGAGEETQYF. Written as DNA, the CDR3 is TGTGCCATCAGCGGAGCGGGAGAAGAGACCCAGTACTTC.

This chain connects TRBV19 to TRBJ1-6; D gene ambiguous. Trimming shortened V by 5 bases and J by 10 bases, and 12 bases separated the two germline ends. Germline V gene data show CDR1 as LNHDA and CDR2 as SQIVND (reference sequence). This CDR3 is built from 13 residues. The chain's CDR3 is CASSPRIGSPLHF. The CDR3 DNA reads TGTGCCAGTAGTCCACGGATCGGGTCACCCCTCCACTTT.

The chain uses TRBV4-2 and TRBJ2-7; no definite D call. This CDR3 is built from 14 residues. CDR1 and CDR2 (germline): LGHNA, YNFKEQ. The ends were cut back, 1 base at V and 1 base at J, with 8 bases in the middle. The CDR3 region has the DNA TGTGCCAGCAGCCAAGGGGTGGCGTCCTACGAGCAGTACTTC. Translation gives CASSQGVASYEQYF.

The chain joins TRBV7-3 to TRBJ2-5, with TRBD2 as a possible D gene (5 bases). The germline gives CDR1 SGHTA, CDR2 FQGTGA. The CDR3 covers 17 residues. Trimming took 2 bases from V and 4 from J, leaving 20 bases between them. DNA of the CDR3: TGTGCCAGCAGCTTAGGGAGTGGAATAGGCGGTGGAGAGACCCAGTACTTC. Amino acids: CASSLGSGIGGGETQYF.

CDR3 in amino acids: CASSLSVLYNEQFF. CDR3 nucleotide sequence: TGTGCCAGCAGCTTAAGCGTCCTCTACAATGAGCAGTTCTTC. The chain couples TRBV9 to TRBJ2-1; D uncertain. The germline CDR1 and CDR2 sequences are SGDLS and YYNGEE. Trimming stripped 4 bases from V and 3 bases from J, with 11 bases between. This CDR3 spans 14 amino acids.